This record looks at one T cell receptor beta chain sequence and its context. These data come from a study of shared clonotypes between healthy human individuals. Germline lookup yields CDR1 SGHNT and CDR2 YYREEE (reference sequence). The length of the CDR3 is 17 residues. V dropped 0 bases and J dropped 4; count of bases not matched to a gene: 10. Terminally differentiated effector memory CD45RA+ cells were left out of the naive CD8 fraction, which was CD45RO-negative and positively selected for CCR7. Sorted-subset replicate PCRs used approximately 180 ng of genomic DNA. This amount corresponded to approximately 30,000 T cell genomes. Repertoires were generated with immunoSEQ multiplex PCR, while TCRdb's copy carries only in-frame clones and drops some. The table records around 2,000,000 clones, 90% to 95% of them present only once.

Sequencing was performed on naive CD8+ T cells from PBMCs. The clonotype originates from a man aged 18 to 30 in good health. Some clones in this sample may be carry-over from other donors' samples. This chain connects TRBV5-4 to TRBJ2-1, with 7 bases matching TRBD2. The CDR3 spells CASSLELSGFSYNEQFF. The CDR3 coding sequence is TGTGCCAGCAGCTTGGAGCTTAGCGGGTTCTCATACAATGAGCAGTTCTTC.